This T cell receptor beta chain was sequenced during a study of CD8 T cells in ankylosing spondylitis. This clonotype was seen just once. The antigen remains undetermined. The study's findings and limits: Under 10 highly homologous variants formed a TCR beta motif that appeared characteristic of ankylosing spondylitis blood. There were earlier reports of some motif variants in reactive arthritis synovial fluid and blood. CD8+ disease-linked clones were present at relatively low frequencies in blood. Within matched ankylosing spondylitis synovial fluid, disease-linked clones were reportedly significantly enriched.

Construction of TCR beta libraries was performed using quantitative 5'-RACE with molecular barcodes. TCRdb reprocessed the 5' RACE reads with MiXCR, giving one entry per CDR3 protein. The table has over 600,000 distinct CDR3 sequences, 15% to 20% seen once. Sample: blood, either unsorted or a sorted T cell fraction (not recorded which). The clonotype originates from a male donor with ankylosing spondylitis.

The CDR3 here is CASSVSAGTYNEQFF. DNA for the CDR3: TGTGCCAGCAGCGTATCGGCAGGGACCTACAATGAGCAGTTCTTC. The rearrangement links TRBV9 to TRBJ2-1, with D possibly being TRBD1 (5 bases). The germline gives CDR1 SGDLS, CDR2 YYNGEE. The CDR3 totals 15 residues. V was clipped by 1 base and J by 2 bases, with 10 bases between them.